This T cell receptor beta chain was identified in a study of shared clonotypes between healthy human individuals. Background on the study: Plates per donor: three CD4 naive, three CD4 memory, two CD8 naive, one CD8 memory.

CD45RO-negative, CCR7-positively selected cells formed the naive CD8 fraction, excluding terminally differentiated effector memory CD45RA+ cells. Assay used: immunoSEQ multiplex PCR; TCRdb lists only in-frame clones, some missing. Here the sample spans approximately 720,000 clones, approximately 90% being singletons. This sequence was found in a man aged 30-40 years in good health. Input material: naive CD8+ T cells sorted from blood.

CDR3 sequence: CASSQDSGGFTDTQYF. The DNA for the CDR3 is TGCGCCAGCAGCCAAGATAGTGGGGGGTTCACAGATACGCAGTATTTT. The rearrangement uses TRBV4-3 and TRBJ2-3, with D possibly being TRBD2 (6 bases). The CDR3 consists of 16 residues. Germline CDR1 is LGHNA and CDR2 is YSLEER. V was trimmed by 0 bases and J by 2 bases, leaving 12 bases between them.